This T cell receptor beta chain was obtained from a study of T cell repertoires in cytomegalovirus infection. Study in general: Indicated by public TCR beta signatures were CMV infection and matching HLA type.

The CDR3 has 12 residues. From germline, CDR1 is DFQATT and CDR2 SNEGSKA (reference sequence). The germline V and J ends were trimmed by 4 bases and 5 bases, with 11 bases remaining between them. Overall study findings and caveats: Dominating the ex vivo response were HLA-C-restricted CMV-specific TCR beta clonotypes. Of the TCR beta families, the public ones yielded a cumulative frequency that identified carriers of CMV plus the relevant HLA.

About this clonotype: What it recognizes is unknown.

Each CDR3 protein is one row after TCRdb ran MiXCR on the reads. The sample has 60,000 to 75,000 distinct CDR3 sequences; about 23% are singletons. Source material: PBMCs, sequenced either directly or after in vitro stimulation (not recorded which). The TCR originated in a human donor in good health (CMV status not recorded). Some clones in this sample may be carry-over from other donors' samples. V gene TRBV20-1 combines with J gene TRBJ2-5; D not certain. DNA of the CDR3: TGCAGTGCTAAGCAGTCAGAGGAGACCCAGTACTTC. Protein product: CSAKQSEETQYF.